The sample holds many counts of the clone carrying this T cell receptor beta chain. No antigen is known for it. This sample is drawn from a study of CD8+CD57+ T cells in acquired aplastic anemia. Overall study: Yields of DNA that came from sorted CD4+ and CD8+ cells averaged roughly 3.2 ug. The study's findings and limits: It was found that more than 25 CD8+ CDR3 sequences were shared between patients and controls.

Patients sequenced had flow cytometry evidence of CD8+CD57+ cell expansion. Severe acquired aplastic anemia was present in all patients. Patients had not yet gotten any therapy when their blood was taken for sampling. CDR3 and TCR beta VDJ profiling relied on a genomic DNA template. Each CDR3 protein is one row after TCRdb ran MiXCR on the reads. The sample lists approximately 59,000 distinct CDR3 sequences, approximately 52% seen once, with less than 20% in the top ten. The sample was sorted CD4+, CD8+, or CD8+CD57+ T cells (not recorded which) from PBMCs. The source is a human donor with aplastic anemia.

CDR3 amino acids: CASSPSGNGYTF. CDR3 nucleotides: TGTGCCAGCAGTCCTTCAGGCAATGGCTACACCTTC. The chain carries TRBV6-1 and TRBJ1-2, with D unresolved. Germline CDR1 reads MNHNS; CDR2 reads SASEGT. The ends were cut back, 5 bases at V and 6 bases at J, with 10 bases in the middle. The CDR3 has 12 residues.